This T cell receptor beta chain stems from a study of human T cells and chemical hapten exposure. The authors' total RNA extraction used unfractionated whole blood. There are 17 residues in the CDR3. Trimming stripped 7 bases from V and 2 bases from J, with 20 bases between. Note on this clonotype: Its antigen is as yet unknown.

The library tagged individual cDNA molecules with unique molecular identifiers. In the authors' methods: Per sample, the median was 95,638 TCRs, with values from 23,224 to 690,600. TCRdb re-called the 5' RACE reads with MiXCR, one entry per CDR3 protein. The V and J calls were not made by the authors but by TCRdb's processing. The sample holds fewer than 150,000 distinct CDR3 sequences; around 20% are singletons and the top ten take around 2.8%. Overall study results and limits: TCRs above 1 in 1000 frequency did not change with DPC sensitization.

The genes are TRBV12-3 or TRBV12-4 and TRBJ1-4, with a weak D call TRBD1 (6 bases). This TCR came from a human donor in good health. The CDR3 DNA follows: TGTGCCAGCACCACCTGGGACATTGTTCCTACTAATGAAAAACTGTTTTTT. This sequence encodes CASTTWDIVPTNEKLFF.